This TCR beta chain originates from a study of regulatory T cells in long-lasting Graves disease. According to the study, TCR beta libraries were built with iRepertoire HTBI primers and CDR3-region Arm-PCR. TCRdb recomputed calls from the multiplex PCR reads with MiXCR, one row per CDR3 protein. The repertoire holds around 470,000 distinct CDR3 sequences, with 14% as singletons. The V gene's germline CDR1 is LGHNA and CDR2 YNFKEQ. V was clipped by 0 bases and J by 2 bases; unmatched bases: 11. The CDR3 runs 20 residues. Time point noted: newly diagnosed GD, antithyroid drugs for less than 3 months. TCR sequences were obtained from RNA taken from PBMCs. Patients came from an endocrinology department in Xi'an, China. These data also featured in a second study, about T cells in Graves' hyperthyroidism and ophthalmopathy. That publication notes: Diagnosis relied on clinical symptoms, serum thyroxine and TRAb, thyroid ultrasound and orbital computed tomography. Clonotypes that were expanded in thyroid above 0.001 mostly appeared in blood too.

The receptor's source is a woman between 50 and 59 years old with Graves disease. The material sequenced was peripheral blood mononuclear cells (PBMCs), taken at new diagnosis, from a patient treated with antithyroid drugs. V is TRBV4-2 and J is TRBJ2-3; the match to TRBD2 covers 13 bases. The chain's CDR3 is CASSQDPAGGLAGDTDTQYF. The DNA for the CDR3 is TGTGCCAGCAGCCAAGATCCGGCCGGCGGACTAGCGGGAGACACAGATACGCAGTATTTT.